This T cell receptor beta chain appears in the sequencing data of a study of T-cell memory formation after mild COVID-19 (dated by TCRdb to about 2021). Concerning the study at large: Most TCR sequence clusters were specific to one of the two donors. Two young, previously healthy adult volunteers made up the cohort, one male and one female. Longitudinal TCRalpha and TCRbeta repertoire sequencing tracked T-cell clones expanding and contracting after mild COVID-19 in two donors.

The trim is 3 bases for V and 6 bases for J, with a gap of 2 bases between the germline ends. There are 10 amino acids in the CDR3, from cysteine to phenylalanine inclusive. Of the read, only the CDR3 DNA is kept; its 30 bases are in frame from base 1. PBMCs were isolated by Ficoll-Paque density gradient centrifugation. This clonotype was seen only a few times. Its antigen is not yet known. One base away there is no much larger clone; base qualities are not given. The study at large found these results: Some responding clones were detected in pre-infection memory, suggesting pre-existing cross-reactive memory T cells joined the SARS-CoV-2 response. The study included only a couple of mild cases, and larger cohorts that include severe cases with pre-infection samples were judged to be necessary. The second-wave clones that peaked on day 37 were not confirmed to be SARS-CoV-2 specific. Clones that contracted from day 15 to 85 showed balanced CD4/CD8 phenotypes, whereas a second wave of clones that expanded from day 15 to 37 leaned towards CD4+. Contracting CD4+ clones were located mainly in the CM and EM memory subsets, whereas CD8+ clones were found to be enriched in EMRA.

The sequencer listed for this sample is Illumina NovaSeq 6000. Using 5'RACE with constant-segment primers, TCRalpha and TCRbeta cDNA libraries were constructed, with sample barcodes and unique molecular identifiers added in the process. Trizol reagent was used to extract RNA from every sample. Library amplification was performed in two PCR steps, and a second sample barcode and Illumina TruSeq adapters were introduced in the second step. Sequencing of libraries was performed on an Illumina NovaSeq with 2 x 150 bp paired-end reads. The original methods were these. Demultiplexing of reads and collapsing into UMI-guided consensus sequences were performed with migec v1.2.7. Using mixcr v2.1.11, UMI consensuses were aligned to TRA and TRB V and J templates and then assembled into clonotypes. Expanded or contracted clonotypes were those called significant by both edgeR and NoisET, with noise models trained on biological replicates. For edgeR calls, the cutoffs were a false discovery rate-adjusted p below 0.01 and a log2 fold-change threshold of 1. As an exploratory analysis of dynamics, PCA with hierarchical clustering was applied to max-normalized trajectories of the 1000 most abundant clonotypes. The CD4 or CD8 phenotype of responding clones was assigned using the separately sequenced CD4+ and CD8+ repertoires. TCRdb trimmed public reads at Q25 via fastp, called clones via MiXCR and kept in-frame beta chains. When rows share a CDR3 protein, they turn into one entry using the most common DNA and genes. TCRdb's processing, not the authors', yielded these V and J calls. Within this sample are more than 400,000 distinct CDR3 sequences, with 15% to 20% of them counted one time only. The biggest ten clones account for 10% to 15% of the sample.

The sequenced sample was PBMCs or a T cell subset sorted from them (not recorded which). The sequence joins TRBV12-3 or TRBV12-4 to TRBJ1-2; no D gene is confidently identified. The sequence was collected from an adult woman who had mild COVID-19 (a few samples of this study predate the infection). The sample titles of this study are shuffled in the database, so cell type and time point are left out; the donor was told from shared clones. The nucleotide sequence is given as TGTGCCAGCAGTTTTAATGGCTACACCTTC. Translated, it gives CASSFNGYTF.